This T cell receptor (beta chain) comes out of a study of spatial heterogeneity in lung cancer. This clonotype was seen repeatedly, ten times or more. Per the germline V gene, CDR1 is MGHRA and CDR2 is YSYEKL. The CDR3 sequence is 17 residues long. Trimming removed 4 bases from V and 3 bases from J; junction bases left unmatched: 11. TCRdb fed the 5' RACE reads into MiXCR, producing one record per CDR3 protein. This table holds fewer than 45,000 distinct CDR3 sequences, approximately 6.5% found once. Time point reported: sample taken at primary tumor resection. Unsorted samples of tumor, nontumor lung or frozen PBMC had their whole RNA sequenced.

Source: PBMCs, taken at surgery. V and J are TRBV4-1 and TRBJ2-1; 8 bases agree with TRBD2. This clonotype was sampled from a female donor with early-stage non-small cell lung cancer. Here the CDR3 DNA reads TGCGCCAGCAGCCTCTATTTGGGGCGGGGGGTCTACAATGAGCAGTTCTTC. As protein: CASSLYLGRGVYNEQFF.